This section outlines one T cell receptor beta chain sequence together with its context. Method: immunoSEQ multiplex PCR; TCRdb's copy keeps in-frame clones and lacks some. The repertoire holds tens of thousands of clones, with approximately 89% as singletons. This sample is part of a study of blood T cell repertoires in COVID-19. Study context: Donors in the United States, Italy and Spain gave samples during acute or convalescent COVID-19.

Trimming removed 4 bases from V and 0 bases from J, with 7 bases in between. Germline CDR1 LNHDA, CDR2 SQIVND (reference sequence). The CDR3 runs 15 residues. Sequencing was done on a sample of peripheral blood. The J gene is TRBJ1-6, the V gene TRBV19; unclear D gene. The source of this sequence is a human donor in a cohort sampled during active COVID-19. CDR3 bases: TGTGCCAGTAGTAGGGCGAGCTCCTATAATTCACCCCTCCACTTT. Protein product: CASSRASSYNSPLHF.